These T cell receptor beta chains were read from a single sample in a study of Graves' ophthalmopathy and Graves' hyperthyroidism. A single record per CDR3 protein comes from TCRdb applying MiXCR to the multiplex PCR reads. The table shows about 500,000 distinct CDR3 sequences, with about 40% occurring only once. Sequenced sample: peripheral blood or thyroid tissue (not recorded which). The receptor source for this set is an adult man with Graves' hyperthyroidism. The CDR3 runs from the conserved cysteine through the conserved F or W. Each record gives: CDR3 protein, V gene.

CDR3: CASSLSWGQGEAFF; V: TRBV27
CDR3: CASSLGLSGAGTDTQYF; V: TRBV11-2
CDR3: CASSPGQGAPLNTEAFF; V: TRBV19
CDR3: CASGTSGTVDQPQHF; V: TRBV12-3/TRBV12-4
CDR3: CASSLRQSGSPYEQYF; V: TRBV11-2
CDR3: CASRRDRVQPQHF; V: TRBV6-5
CDR3: CASSEALGTGGQPQHF; V: TRBV6-5
CDR3: CAWKVTASYEQYF; V: TRBV30
CDR3: CASSKRAVGTGNTIYF; V: TRBV7-2
CDR3: CASSVGRANYGYTF; V: TRBV9
CDR3: CATPRTGAPSGANVLTF; V: TRBV10-3
CDR3: CSARLPPGTGVYNTIYF; V: TRBV20-1
CDR3: CASRRTGAFNFGYTF; V: TRBV2
CDR3: CASSVGQGGETQHF; V: TRBV6-9
CDR3: CASSLADASGRKGDTQYF; V: TRBV5-6
CDR3: CASSPNPFNTGELFF; V: TRBV2
CDR3: CASSLARSEAFF; V: TRBV7-2
CDR3: CATSETALNEQFF; V: TRBV24-1
CDR3: CASSESRAGAQETQYF; V: TRBV10-1
CDR3: CSARGTGGNTEAFF; V: TRBV20-1
CDR3: CASRRTKTGEAFF; V: TRBV19
CDR3: CASAEGKGTDTF; V: TRBV2
CDR3: CASSITGGANNSPLHF; V: TRBV5-1
CDR3: CATSRTAPTQYF; V: TRBV15
CDR3: CASSADGALYGYTF; V: TRBV19
CDR3: CATSDTSREGTQYF; V: TRBV24-1
CDR3: CATSKSGGMGQETQYF; V: TRBV15
CDR3: CATSPSAGGHFNEQFF; V: TRBV24-1
CDR3: CSAREMANEKLFF; V: TRBV20-1
CDR3: CASSLTGAPGQETQYF; V: TRBV5-6
CDR3: CASSEALSGNTIYF; V: TRBV2
CDR3: CASSDTSSLNQPQHF; V: TRBV2
CDR3: CASSLLGQGGVYYGYTF; V: TRBV7-3
CDR3: CASSFQRTATNGKLFF; V: TRBV2
CDR3: CATSRDFMVTLANVLTF; V: TRBV15
CDR3: CASSLADGSEAFF; V: TRBV5-5
CDR3: CSVSGGRETQYF; V: TRBV29-1
CDR3: CASSSAALRDPPPGGYTF; V: TRBV6-1
CDR3: CATSSSQGARFTGELFF; V: TRBV15
CDR3: CSARDPGLAGPDTDTQYF; V: TRBV20-1
CDR3: CASSEGPRTGGSETQYF; V: TRBV2
CDR3: CASSNNRGSLNTEAFF; V: TRBV27
CDR3: CASSYWGRETQYF; V: TRBV6-5
CDR3: CSARVGTGVSYEQYF; V: TRBV20-1
CDR3: CASSLIIGETQYF; V: TRBV7-3
CDR3: CASSFGLGSDEQFF; V: TRBV7-8
CDR3: CASSLVSGTPYGYTF; V: TRBV5-6
CDR3: CAWSTGQGAAGELFF; V: TRBV30
CDR3: CASSLNRAGNTEAFF; V: TRBV11-2
CDR3: CASSESNPAHYGYTF; V: TRBV10-2
CDR3: CASSQGDETQYF; V: TRBV5-5
CDR3: CASRGLAGGRNTGELFF; V: TRBV6-1
CDR3: CASRTSGTDYQETQYF; V: TRBV19